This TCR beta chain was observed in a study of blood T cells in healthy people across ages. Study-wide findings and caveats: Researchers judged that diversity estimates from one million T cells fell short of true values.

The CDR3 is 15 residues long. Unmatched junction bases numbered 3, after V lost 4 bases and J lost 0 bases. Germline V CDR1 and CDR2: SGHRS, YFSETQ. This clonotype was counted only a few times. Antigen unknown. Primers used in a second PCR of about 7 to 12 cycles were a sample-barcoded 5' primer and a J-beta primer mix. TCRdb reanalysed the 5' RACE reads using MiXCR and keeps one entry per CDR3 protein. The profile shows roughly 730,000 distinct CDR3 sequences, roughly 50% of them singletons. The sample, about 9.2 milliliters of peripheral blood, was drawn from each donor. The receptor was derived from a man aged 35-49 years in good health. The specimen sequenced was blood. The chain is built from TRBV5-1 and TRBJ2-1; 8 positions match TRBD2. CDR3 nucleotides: TGCGCCAGCAGCCCCGGGACTAGCTCCTACAATGAGCAGTTCTTC. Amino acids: CASSPGTSSYNEQFF. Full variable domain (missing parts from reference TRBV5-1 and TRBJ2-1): KAGVTQTPRYLIKTRGQQVTLSCSPISGHRSVSWYQQTPGQGLQFLFEYFSETQRNKGNFPGRFSGRQFSNSRSEMNVSTLELGDSALYLCASSPGTSSYNEQFFGPGTRLTVL.